This TCR beta chain is from a study of T cell repertoires in MIS-A myocarditis. The table came from immunoSEQ multiplex PCR; TCRdb's copy has only in-frame clones and leaves some out. The data hold roughly 10,000 clones, with 75% to 90% observed a single time. The clonotype comes from a man between 18 and 35 years old with fulminant myocarditis from multisystem inflammatory syndrome in adults (MIS-A) after COVID-19. Sequencing was done on a sample of thoracic lymph node tissue obtained at autopsy.

The DNA of the CDR3 is TGTGCCAGCAGCTTATTTCCAGGGGAAAATGAAAAACTGTTTTTT. It encodes CASSLFPGENEKLFF. The chain uses TRBV11-2 and TRBJ1-4; weak D call: TRBD1 (6 bases). CDR1 is SGHAT and CDR2 is FQNNGV in the germline V gene. The CDR3 runs to 15 residues. Between the trimmed V and J ends, which lost 2 bases and 5 bases, there was a span of 12 bases.